This T cell receptor beta chain is from a study of cytomegalovirus exposure and HLA in healthy donors. Study context: According to later analysis, the same platform produced the 90 to 150 validation and under 700 first-cohort repertoires. Study-level points and caveats: Listed as cytomegalovirus-associated were over 150 TCR beta chains.

As to this clone: Its target is unknown.

Sequenced by immunoSEQ multiplex PCR; TCRdb stores in-frame clones only, minus some. The sample includes approximately 200,000 clones, around 84% of them seen just once. Germline V gene data show CDR1 as MDHEN and CDR2 as SYDVKM. Trimming left V 6 bases short and J 1 base short, with 17 bases between. CDR3 length: 16 residues. The sequence was collected from a woman in her twenties or thirties in good health and CMV-seropositive. Sequenced material: PBMCs. The rearrangement joins TRBV28 to TRBJ2-3; TRBD2 is a possible D gene (6 bases). The CDR3 DNA reads as TGTGCCAGCAGCCCCTCTCTGTCGGGGGGCACAGATACGCAGTATTTT. As protein: CASSPSLSGGTDTQYF.